This TCR beta chain emerged from a study of blood T cell repertoires in COVID-19. Overall study: T cells, B-cell-depleted T cells, or PBMCs provided the cDNA or gDNA that served as material.

TCRdb keeps only in-frame clones here, not all; method: immunoSEQ multiplex PCR. The sample has around 700,000 clones, about 87% seen once. Specimen: peripheral blood. This clonotype was sampled from a young woman with acute or convalescent COVID-19.

The CDR3 here is CASSYSTATNTGELFF. CDR3 DNA: TGTGCCAGCAGTTACTCGACAGCCACAAACACCGGGGAGCTGTTTTTT. V and J are TRBV6-6 and TRBJ2-2; perhaps TRBD1 as D (5 bases). The CDR3 is 16 amino acids. Per germline, CDR1 MNHNY and CDR2 SVGAGI (reference sequence). The V gene lost 0 bases and the J gene lost 2 bases, with 10 bases spanning the gap.